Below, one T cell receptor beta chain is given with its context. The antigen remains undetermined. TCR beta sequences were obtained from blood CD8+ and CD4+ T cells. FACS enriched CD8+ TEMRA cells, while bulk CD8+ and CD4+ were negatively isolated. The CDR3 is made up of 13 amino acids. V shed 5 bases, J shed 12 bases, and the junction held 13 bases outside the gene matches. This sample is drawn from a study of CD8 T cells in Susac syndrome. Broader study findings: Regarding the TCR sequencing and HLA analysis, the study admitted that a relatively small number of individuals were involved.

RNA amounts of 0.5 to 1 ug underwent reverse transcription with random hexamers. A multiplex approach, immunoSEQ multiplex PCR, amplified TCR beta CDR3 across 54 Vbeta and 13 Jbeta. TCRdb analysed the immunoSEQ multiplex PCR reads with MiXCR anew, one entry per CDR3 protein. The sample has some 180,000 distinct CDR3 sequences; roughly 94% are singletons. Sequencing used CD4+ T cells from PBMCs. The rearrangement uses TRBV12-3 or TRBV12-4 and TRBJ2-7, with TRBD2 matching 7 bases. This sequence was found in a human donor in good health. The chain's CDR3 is CASSTTRTSLPYF. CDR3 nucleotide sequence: TGTGCCAGCAGTACTACGCGGACTAGTTTGCCGTACTTC.